The clone carrying this T cell receptor (beta chain) has a count of ten or more. This entry comes from a study of regulatory T cells in long-lasting Graves disease. Libraries of TCR beta came from iRepertoire HTBI primers plus Arm-PCR of CDR3 regions. In TCRdb, the multiplex PCR reads were re-called with MiXCR into one record per CDR3 protein. This table holds fewer than 650,000 distinct CDR3 sequences, roughly 15% found once. Time point of the sample: newly diagnosed GD, antithyroid drugs for less than 3 months. Following extraction of RNA from PBMCs, that RNA was used to make the TCR library. The same sample was also studied in work on T cells in Graves' hyperthyroidism and ophthalmopathy.

This TCR was recovered from a woman aged 30 to 39 with Graves disease. The starting material was peripheral blood mononuclear cells (PBMCs), obtained at new diagnosis, from a patient treated with antithyroid drugs.

This CDR3 reads CSARDGMKTDPQPQHF. In DNA, the CDR3 is TGCAGTGCTAGAGATGGGATGAAAACAGATCCCCAGCCCCAGCATTTT. The chain is built from TRBV20-1 and TRBJ1-5; no clear D gene. CDR1 is DFQATT and CDR2 is SNEGSKA in the germline V gene (reference sequence). With 0 bases removed from V and 7 bases from J, the gap between germline ends came to 19 bases. This CDR3 comprises 16 residues.